The clone carrying this T cell receptor beta chain was seen a few times. These data are taken from a study of cytomegalovirus exposure and HLA in healthy donors. PCR used 60 Vbeta primers and 13 Jbeta primers. Here immunoSEQ multiplex PCR was the method, and the copy in TCRdb shows in-frame clones only, minus some. The table includes approximately 140,000 clones, 60% to 80% detected once. This CDR3 is 15 amino acids long. Germline V lookup: CDR1 MNHEY, CDR2 SVGAGI. V was clipped by 1 base and J by 7 bases, with 13 bases between them. The receptor's source is a woman aged 60-75 years in good health and CMV-seropositive. Sequencing input: PBMCs. The gene calls are TRBV6-5 and TRBJ1-4, with TRBD1 as a possible D gene (6 bases). The CDR3 protein is CASSYWGQGGEKLFF. CDR3 sequence (DNA): TGTGCCAGCAGTTACTGGGGGCAGGGTGGTGAAAAACTGTTTTTT.